This TCR beta chain is drawn from a study of spatial heterogeneity in lung cancer. Time point of the sample: sample taken at primary tumor resection. This clonotype was picked up many times. As yet, its antigen is unknown. The CDR3 sequence is 15 residues long. Germline CDR1 GTSNPN, CDR2 SVGIG (reference sequence). V lost 5 bases to trimming and J lost 3 bases; unmatched junction nucleotides: 11. Study outcomes and limitations: The number of expanded tumor alpha and beta chains correlated with mutation number.

MiXCR, run by TCRdb on the 5' RACE reads, gives a single entry per CDR3 protein. This repertoire shows a few thousand distinct CDR3 sequences, roughly 8.2% found once; its top ten account for about 26%. The chain combines TRBV30 with TRBJ2-7; TRBD1 matches 9 bases. The sample in question was lung tumor tissue, obtained at surgery. The receptor was derived from a female donor with early-stage non-small cell lung cancer. The CDR3 loop reads CAWALPGTGLYEQYF. The CDR3 DNA is TGTGCCTGGGCCCTTCCCGGGACAGGGCTCTACGAGCAGTACTTC.